These 8 T cell receptor beta chains were all obtained from the same sample, sequenced in a study of blood T cells in healthy people across ages. Using a J-beta primer mix together with a sample-barcoded 5' primer, a second PCR was run for roughly 7 to 12 cycles. MiXCR was run by TCRdb on the 5' RACE reads, yielding one entry per CDR3 protein. The sample records 800,000 to 1,000,000 distinct CDR3 sequences, around 48% being singletons. The sequenced material came from blood. Source of these receptors: a man aged 30 to 45 in good health.

The chain links TRBV6-5 to TRBJ2-5; no definite D call. V was pared by 8 bases and J by 5 bases, with 9 bases between. This CDR3 is 11 amino acids long. CDR1 is MNHEY and CDR2 is SVGAGI in the germline V gene. CDR3 DNA: TGTGCCAGCGAGTCTGGGGAGACCCAGTACTTC. Translating gives CASESGETQYF.

This chain links TRBV6-2 or TRBV6-3 with TRBJ2-4; D is undetermined. CDR3 length equals 12 residues. Germline V lookup: CDR1 MNHEY, CDR2 SVGEGT. The V and J ends lost 8 bases and 5 bases respectively, with 10 bases between them. The CDR3 DNA is TGTGCCAGCGGGCCCCCCCAAAACATTCAGTACTTC. It codes for CASGPPQNIQYF.

The chain employs TRBV24-1 and TRBJ2-3, with TRBD1 matching 7 bases. V was pared by 3 bases and J by 0 bases, with 5 bases of the junction left unmatched. Germline values: CDR1 KGHDR, CDR2 SFDVKD. The CDR3 runs 16 residues. The CDR3, as DNA: TGTGCCACCAGTGATGCAGGGGGATCTAGCACAGATACGCAGTATTTT. It is translated as CATSDAGGSSTDTQYF.

The V gene is TRBV20-1, the J gene TRBJ1-1; unclear D gene. The CDR3 length is 13 residues. V was shortened by 0 bases and J by 10 bases, with 15 bases between the two germline ends. Germline-derived CDR1 and CDR2 are DFQATT and SNEGSKA (reference sequence). This chain's CDR3 is CSARELTKSGAFF. Written as DNA, the CDR3 is TGCAGTGCTAGAGAGCTGACGAAGTCCGGAGCTTTCTTT.

The rearrangement links TRBV4-1 to TRBJ1-1; 8 positions match TRBD1. The CDR3 extends over 14 amino acids. Germline CDR1 MGHRA, CDR2 YSYEKL. J was trimmed by 3 bases and V by 4 bases; bases with no gene match: 4. The CDR3 protein is CASSPPDRDTEAFF. CDR3 nucleotides: TGCGCCAGCAGCCCGCCGGACAGGGACACTGAAGCTTTCTTT.

The chain joins TRBV7-2 to TRBJ1-2; 7 nucleotides agree with TRBD1. The CDR3 is 14 amino acids. Trimming at V came to 5 bases and at J to 1 base, leaving 4 bases not matched to a gene. CDR1 is SGHTA and CDR2 is FQGNSA in the germline V gene. The CDR3 spells CASSTYRGNYGYTF. The CDR3 DNA sequence: TGTGCCAGCAGCACGTACAGGGGTAACTATGGCTACACCTTC.

Many counts were recorded for this clonotype. The chain's CDR3 is CSHTGIGGEQFF. In DNA form, the CDR3 reads TGCAGCCATACGGGGATAGGGGGTGAGCAGTTCTTC. The chain employs TRBV29-1 and TRBJ2-1; TRBD1 might be the D (6 bases). The CDR3 totals 12 residues. The V gene lost 8 bases and the J gene lost 9 bases, with 17 bases spanning the gap. Germline CDR1 SQVTM, CDR2 ANQGSEA.

The chain employs TRBV7-2 and TRBJ2-1; D is unclear. The germline V gene has CDR1 SGHTA and CDR2 FQGNSA. The germline V and J ends were trimmed by 5 bases and 7 bases, with 15 bases remaining between them. CDR3 length: 14 residues. CDR3 sequence: CASSPHMSQNEQFF. The CDR3 DNA follows: TGTGCCAGCAGCCCCCACATGTCTCAAAATGAGCAGTTCTTC.